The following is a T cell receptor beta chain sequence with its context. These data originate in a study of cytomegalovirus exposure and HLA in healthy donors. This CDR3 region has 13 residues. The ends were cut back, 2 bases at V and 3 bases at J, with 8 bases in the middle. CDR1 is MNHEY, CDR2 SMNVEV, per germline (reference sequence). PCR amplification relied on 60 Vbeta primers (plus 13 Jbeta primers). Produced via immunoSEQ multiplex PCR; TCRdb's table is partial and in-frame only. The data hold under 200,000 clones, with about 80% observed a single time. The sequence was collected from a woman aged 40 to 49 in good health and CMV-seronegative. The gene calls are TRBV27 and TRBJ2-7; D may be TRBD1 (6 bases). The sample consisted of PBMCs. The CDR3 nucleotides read TGTGCCAGCAGTTTAACAGGGATCTACGAGCAGTACTTC. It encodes CASSLTGIYEQYF.